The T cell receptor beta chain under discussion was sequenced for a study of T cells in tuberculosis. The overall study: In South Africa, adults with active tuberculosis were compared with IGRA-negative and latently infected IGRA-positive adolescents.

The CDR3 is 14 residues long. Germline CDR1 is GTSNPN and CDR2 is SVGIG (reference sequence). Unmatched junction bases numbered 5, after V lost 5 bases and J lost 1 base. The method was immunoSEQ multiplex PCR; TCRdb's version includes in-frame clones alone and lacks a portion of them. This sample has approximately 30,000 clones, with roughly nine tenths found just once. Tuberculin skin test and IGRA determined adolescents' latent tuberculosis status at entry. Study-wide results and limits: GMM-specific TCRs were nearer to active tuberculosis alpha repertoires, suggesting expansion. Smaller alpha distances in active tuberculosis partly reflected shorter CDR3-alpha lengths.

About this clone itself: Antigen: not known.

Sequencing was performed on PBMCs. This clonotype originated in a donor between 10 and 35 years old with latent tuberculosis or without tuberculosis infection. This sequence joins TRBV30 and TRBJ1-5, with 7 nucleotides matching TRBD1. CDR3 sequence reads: CAWDRVWSNQPQHF. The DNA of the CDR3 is TGTGCCTGGGACAGGGTGTGGAGCAATCAGCCCCAGCATTTT.